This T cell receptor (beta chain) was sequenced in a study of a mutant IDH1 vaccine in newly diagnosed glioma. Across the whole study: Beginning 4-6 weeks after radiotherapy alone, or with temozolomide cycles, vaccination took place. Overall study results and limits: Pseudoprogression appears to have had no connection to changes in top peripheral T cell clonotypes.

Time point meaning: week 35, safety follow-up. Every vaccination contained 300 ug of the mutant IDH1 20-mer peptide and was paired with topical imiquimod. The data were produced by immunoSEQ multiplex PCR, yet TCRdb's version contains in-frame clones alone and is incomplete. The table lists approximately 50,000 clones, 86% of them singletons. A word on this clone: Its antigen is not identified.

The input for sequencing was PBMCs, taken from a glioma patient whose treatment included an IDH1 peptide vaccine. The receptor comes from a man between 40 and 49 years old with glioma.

Written as DNA, the CDR3 is TGTGCCAGCAGCTTAATCACTAGCGGGTACCTCCAAGAGACCCAGTACTTC. Translation: CASSLITSGYLQETQYF. This rearrangement joins TRBV7-9 to TRBJ2-5; 9 nucleotides match TRBD2. Germline V gives CDR1 SEHNR, CDR2 FQNEAQ (reference sequence). Trimming removed 2 bases from V and 1 base from J; junction bases left unmatched: 8. The CDR3 loop spans 17 amino acids.